These 21 T cell receptor beta chains were all obtained from the same sample, sequenced in a study of blood T cell repertoires in COVID-19 (dated by TCRdb to about 2020). Libraries were built with the immunoSEQ multiplex PCR assay. This is the immuneACCESS table as TCRdb keeps it, with only in-frame sequences that have V and J called. A part of the clones is gone; compared with another copy, unresolved V genes explain less than half, and the rest is unexplained. The sample table lists about 120,000 clones, 90% of them with a count of one. Of the sample, more than 3% falls within the top ten clones. Material for sequencing was peripheral blood. The origin of the receptors is a woman in her sixties or seventies with COVID-19, enrolled during active disease.

The rearrangement uses TRBV29-1 and TRBJ2-5, with D possibly being TRBD1 (5 bases). Germline-derived CDR1 and CDR2 are SQVTM and ANQGSEA. Between the trimmed V and J ends, which lost 4 bases and 3 bases, there was a span of 15 bases. The CDR3 is 14 amino acids. The CDR3 region has the DNA TGCAGCGTTGCCCAGGGCACAGTAAAAGAGACCCAGTACTTC. It yields the protein CSVAQGTVKETQYF.

V gene TRBV19 combines with J gene TRBJ2-1; D is perhaps TRBD1 (5 bases). This CDR3 contains 12 residues. Trimming cost V 5 bases and J 9 bases, with 11 bases left between them. The germline gives CDR1 LNHDA, CDR2 SQIVND (reference sequence). The DNA for the CDR3 is TGTGCCAGTAGTCCCCGGACACCTGAGCAGTTCTTC. This gives the protein CASSPRTPEQFF.

This chain connects TRBV18 to TRBJ2-2; 11 bases fit TRBD1. Germline assignment: CDR1 KGHSH and CDR2 LQKENI. This CDR3 is 16 amino acids long. V trimming: 2 bases; J trimming: 6 bases; junction bases outside the gene matches: 5. CDR3 amino acids: CASSPTGQGVSGELFF. CDR3 in DNA: TGTGCCAGCTCACCAACGGGACAGGGGGTCTCCGGGGAGCTGTTTTTT.

The sample holds one count of this clone. The J gene is TRBJ1-2, the V gene TRBV12-3 or TRBV12-4; D might be TRBD1 (5 bases). The CDR3 runs 12 residues. Between the trimmed V and J ends, which lost 5 bases and 8 bases, there was a span of 12 bases. CDR3 DNA sequence: TGTGCCAGCAGTATCCAGGGTTACGGCTACACCTTC. It yields the protein CASSIQGYGYTF.

CDR3 protein: CASSQGGARAYNEQFF. The CDR3 DNA is TGCGCCAGCAGCCAAGGCGGGGCCCGGGCCTACAATGAGCAGTTCTTC. The rearrangement joins TRBV4-1 to TRBJ2-1; TRBD2 might be the D (6 bases). The V gene's germline CDR1 is MGHRA and CDR2 YSYEKL. V lost 1 base and J lost 2, with 12 bases in between. The CDR3 runs 16 residues.

CDR3 nucleotide sequence: TGTGCCAGCAGTCAGTTCGTTTGGCCAGGGGTTACTGAAGCTTTCTTT. Its protein product is CASSQFVWPGVTEAFF. The genes are TRBV6-2 or TRBV6-3 and TRBJ1-1; D is possibly TRBD1 (6 bases). V was pared by 5 bases and J by 5 bases, with 21 bases between. This CDR3 has 16 amino acids. Germline CDR1 reads MNHEY; CDR2 reads SVGEGT.

The CDR3 coding sequence is TGTGCCATCGGGACAGGTATCTCTGGGGCCAACGTCCTGACTTTC. It encodes CAIGTGISGANVLTF. V gene TRBV5-4 combines with J gene TRBJ2-6; 8 nucleotides agree with TRBD1. The length of the CDR3 is 15 residues. CDR1 and CDR2 from the germline V gene are SGHNT and YYREEE (reference sequence). J gave up 0 bases and V 9 bases, and 5 bases lay outside the gene matches.

The CDR3 is CASSQDRSGGEQYF. The CDR3 DNA follows: TGTGCCAGCAGCCAAGACCGAAGCGGCGGCGAGCAGTACTTC. This sequence joins TRBV3-1 (or the pseudogene TRBV3-2) and TRBJ2-7, with D maybe TRBD2 (5 bases). Between the trimmed V and J ends, which lost 0 bases and 6 bases, there was a span of 12 bases. CDR1 and CDR2 (germline): LGHDT, YNNKEL (reference sequence). CDR3 size: 14 residues.

The chain uses TRBV2 and TRBJ2-7, with unresolved D. CDR3 length equals 13 residues. CDR1 and CDR2 (germline): SNHLY, FYNNEI. V was shortened by 5 bases and J by 1 base, with 9 bases between the two germline ends. The CDR3 DNA follows: TGTGCCAGCAGTTCTCCAGAATCCTACGAGCAGTACTTC. As protein: CASSSPESYEQYF.

V is TRBV6-5 and J is TRBJ2-7, with TRBD2 as a possible D gene (5 bases). The CDR3 contains 13 residues. Germline CDR1 and CDR2: MNHEY and SVGAGI. Deletions cut 2 bases from V and 2 bases from J, with 7 bases between. This chain's CDR3 is CASSYRGTYEQYF. The CDR3 nucleotides are TGTGCCAGCAGTTACCGGGGTACCTACGAGCAGTACTTC.

The CDR3 is CASSYSMTDGTEAFF. The CDR3 DNA reads as TGTGCCAGCAGTTACTCGATGACAGACGGCACTGAAGCTTTCTTT. V gene TRBV6-6 combines with J gene TRBJ1-1; TRBD1 might be the D (5 bases). The CDR3 length is 15 residues. Per the germline V gene, CDR1 is MNHNY and CDR2 is SVGAGI (reference sequence). The germline V and J ends were trimmed by 0 bases and 4 bases, with 12 bases remaining between them.

The rearrangement uses TRBV5-4 and TRBJ2-5, with D possibly being TRBD2 (6 bases). This CDR3 contains 14 residues. Germline V gene data show CDR1 as SGHNT and CDR2 as YYREEE (reference sequence). The V end lost 2 bases, the J end lost 1 base, and 9 bases lay between the germline ends. This CDR3 reads CASSLTGAQETQYF. CDR3 in DNA: TGTGCCAGCAGCTTAACGGGAGCCCAAGAGACCCAGTACTTC.

The gene calls are TRBV12-5 and TRBJ1-1; D is undetermined. This CDR3 spans 13 amino acids. Germline lookup yields CDR1 LGHNT and CDR2 FRNRAP. The ends were cut back, 0 bases at V and 5 bases at J, with 7 bases in the middle. CDR3 sequence (DNA): TGTGCTAGTGGTTTGGTAGGAGGGACTGAAGCTTTCTTT. Amino acid sequence: CASGLVGGTEAFF.

The chain couples TRBV5-5 to TRBJ2-7; 8 bases match TRBD1. Germline CDR1 is SGHKS and CDR2 is YYEKEE (reference sequence). The CDR3 runs 14 residues. V lost 3 bases to trimming and J lost 1 base; unmatched junction nucleotides: 3. CDR3 coding DNA: TGTGCCAGCAGCTGGGACAGGTCATCCTACGAGCAGTACTTC. This translates into CASSWDRSSYEQYF.

The gene calls are TRBV11-2 and TRBJ1-1, with TRBD1 identical over 7 bases. Trimming cost V 5 bases and J 1 base; bases outside gene matches: 7. This CDR3 has 15 residues. Germline V gene sequence: CDR1 SGHAT, CDR2 FQNNGV. Here the CDR3 reads CASSPMTGRNTEAFF. CDR3 sequence (DNA): TGTGCCAGCAGCCCGATGACAGGGCGGAACACTGAAGCTTTCTTT.

The V and J genes are TRBV9 and TRBJ2-7; no clear D gene. Trimming took off 0 bases at V and 3 bases at J, with 10 bases between the two ends. Germline values: CDR1 SGDLS, CDR2 YYNGEE. This CDR3 spans 14 amino acids. This CDR3 reads CASSVAAFGYEQYF. CDR3 bases: TGTGCCAGCAGCGTAGCTGCCTTCGGCTACGAGCAGTACTTC.

The chain carries TRBV5-6 and TRBJ2-7; perhaps TRBD1 as D (6 bases). The germline V gene has CDR1 SGHDT and CDR2 YYEEEE. The CDR3 runs 16 residues. Trimming shortened V by 2 bases and J by 0 bases, and 15 bases separated the two germline ends. As DNA, the CDR3 is TGTGCCAGCAGCTTTTCGACAGGTGCCTACTCCTACGAGCAGTACTTC. Its protein product is CASSFSTGAYSYEQYF.

The V and J genes are TRBV19 and TRBJ2-2, with TRBD1 matching 8 bases. The length of the CDR3 is 15 residues. V shed 5 bases and J 4 bases; nucleotides not matched to a gene: 6. In germline, CDR1 is LNHDA, CDR2 SQIVND (reference sequence). The DNA for the CDR3 is TGTGCCAGTAGTCTGAGACAGGGGTTCACCGGGGAGCTGTTTTTT. Translated, it gives CASSLRQGFTGELFF. Variable domain in full (rest from reference TRBV19 and TRBJ2-2): DGGITQSPKYLFRKEGQNVTLSCEQNLNHDAMYWYRQDPGQGLRLIYYSQIVNDFQKGDIAEGYSVSREKKESFPLTVTSAQKNPTAFYLCASSLRQGFTGELFFGEGSRLTVL.

The gene calls are TRBV20-1 and TRBJ2-7, with 7 nucleotides matching TRBD2. Germline V gene lookup returns CDR1 DFQATT and CDR2 SNEGSKA (reference sequence). V lost 3 bases and J lost 2; bases outside the gene matches: 4. The CDR3 is 13 residues long. The CDR3 nucleotides read TGCAGTGCTAGTCGTGGGGGGGCCTACGAGCAGTACTTC. Translating it yields CSASRGGAYEQYF.

This clone was seen just once. The gene calls are TRBV5-1 and TRBJ2-3, with TRBD2 matching over 11 bases. Germline V gene sequence: CDR1 SGHRS, CDR2 YFSETQ. V was clipped by 0 bases and J by 2 bases; unmatched bases: 5. The length of the CDR3 is 17 residues. CDR3 nucleotides: TGCGCCAGCAGCTTGGCCGGGACTAGCGGTAACACAGATACGCAGTATTTT. Its translation is CASSLAGTSGNTDTQYF.

In nucleotides, the CDR3 is TGTGCCAGCAGCTTAGGTCGGACTTCAATCTATGGCTACACCTTC. Amino acids: CASSLGRTSIYGYTF. The genes are TRBV7-3 and TRBJ1-2; D unresolved. Trimming took 2 bases from V and 4 from J, leaving 14 bases between them. Germline-derived CDR1 and CDR2 are SGHTA and FQGTGA. The CDR3 consists of 15 residues.